Shown below are 7 T cell receptor beta chains from a single sample sequenced in a study of Graves' ophthalmopathy and Graves' hyperthyroidism. The sequenced template was RNA, covering the TCR beta CDR3 region. Scientists carried out first-round RT-PCR using HTBI primers and then a second-round multiplex PCR. TCRdb re-analysed the multiplex PCR reads in MiXCR, keeping a single row per CDR3 protein. Counted here are around 600,000 distinct CDR3 sequences, roughly 39% occurring once; the ten biggest clones make up over 2.5%. Sequencing input: peripheral blood. These TCRs come from an adult man with Graves' ophthalmopathy.

As for this clonotype: This may be a read error, as it is one base from a much larger clone. The CDR3 region has the DNA TGTGCCAGCAGTTTGGGGACAGGGAGGAAGACCCAGTACTTC. Translation: CASSLGTGRKTQYF. The J gene is TRBJ2-5, the V gene TRBV6-6; 9 bases are a match to TRBD1. The ends lost 4 bases at V and 6 bases at J; junction bases unmatched: 6. Germline CDR1 is MNHNY and CDR2 is SVGAGI (reference sequence). The CDR3 consists of 14 residues.

The V and J genes are TRBV19 and TRBJ2-7; 11 bases are shared with TRBD1. Germline CDR1 reads LNHDA; CDR2 reads SQIVND (reference sequence). This CDR3 is 15 amino acids long. Trimming removed 4 bases from V and 3 bases from J; junction bases left unmatched: 5. The CDR3 spells CASSTGQGGFYEQYF. As DNA, the CDR3 is TGTGCCAGTAGTACGGGACAGGGGGGTTTCTACGAGCAGTACTTC.

This chain joins TRBV15 and TRBJ1-1; D gene unclear. V was shortened by 1 base and J by 12 bases, with 0 bases between the two germline ends. The CDR3 extends over 8 amino acids. CDR1 and CDR2 (germline): LNHNV, YYDKDF (reference sequence). The CDR3 reads CATSRAFF. The CDR3 coding sequence is TGTGCCACCAGCAGAGCTTTCTTT.

There are a few counts of this clonotype. The rearrangement joins TRBV4-2 to TRBJ2-5; tentatively, D is TRBD2 (7 bases). The CDR3 is 16 amino acids. CDR1 and CDR2 from the germline V gene are LGHNA and YNFKEQ. Trimming cost V 0 bases and J 4 bases, with 15 bases left between them. The CDR3 sequence is CASSQEWRGGGETQYF. For the CDR3, the DNA is TGTGCCAGCAGCCAAGAATGGCGAGGGGGGGGAGAGACCCAGTACTTC.

Worth noting for this clonotype: This may stem from a read error, because a much larger clone lies one nucleotide away. The chain recombines TRBV25-1 with TRBJ1-2, with D possibly TRBD1 on 5 matching bases. Per germline, CDR1 MGHDK and CDR2 SYGVNS. This CDR3 has 11 amino acids. Trimming left V 11 bases short and J 4 bases short, with 11 bases between. This CDR3 reads CAVRAAYGYTF. The CDR3 DNA reads as TGTGCCGTCAGGGCGGCCTATGGCTACACCTTC.

The rearrangement links TRBV25-1 to TRBJ2-7; TRBD1 aligns across 8 bases. Germline assignment: CDR1 MGHDK and CDR2 SYGVNS. The CDR3 is 13 residues long. The DNA for the CDR3 is TGTGCTACGTATGGGGACAGGACCTACGAGCAGTACTTC. Its protein product is CATYGDRTYEQYF.

This clonotype was picked up many times. The chain recombines TRBV4-1 with TRBJ2-5; D may be TRBD2 (6 bases). The germline V gene encodes CDR1 MGHRA and CDR2 YSYEKL. Trimming took 2 bases from V and 2 from J, leaving 18 bases between them. This CDR3 region has 17 residues. This chain's CDR3 is CASSQRKGGRPQETQYF. Written as DNA, the CDR3 is TGCGCCAGCAGCCAACGAAAAGGAGGGCGCCCACAAGAGACCCAGTACTTC.